The sequence of this T cell receptor beta chain was determined in a study of cytomegalovirus exposure and HLA in healthy donors. Germline V gene sequence: CDR1 MGHRA, CDR2 YSYEKL. V lost 2 bases and J lost 1; bases outside the gene matches: 4. The CDR3 length is 17 residues. The study ran its PCR with 60 Vbeta and 13 Jbeta primers. TCRdb keeps only in-frame clones here, not all; method: immunoSEQ multiplex PCR. Among fewer than 350,000 clones, about 90% were seen once, and the ten largest hold approximately 2.2%. The receptor's source is a young woman in good health and CMV-seronegative. V and J are TRBV4-1 and TRBJ2-1; 11 positions agree with TRBD2. Sequencing input: PBMCs. In DNA, the CDR3 is TGCGCCAGCAGCCAAATGTCTAGCGGGGGGTCCTACAATGAGCAGTTCTTC. Translation gives CASSQMSSGGSYNEQFF.